These 20 T cell receptor beta chains share one sample of origin, sequenced in a study of shared clonotypes between healthy human individuals. Profiled with immunoSEQ multiplex PCR; TCRdb holds only in-frame clones, not every one. The sample lists more than 1.2 million clones, 98% to 99% seen once, with approximately 0.4% in the top ten. The sample consisted of naive CD4+ T cells sorted from blood. Subset noted: CD45RA+ positively selected. These receptors all stem from a man aged 30-40 years in good health.

The chain is built from TRBV2 and TRBJ2-5; D is undetermined. V was cut by 0 bases and J by 5 bases, with 7 bases left in between. The CDR3 totals 13 residues. CDR1 is SNHLY, CDR2 FYNNEI, per germline. The CDR3 nucleotides are TGTGCCAGCAGTGAAGCGGGTTATGAGACCCAGTACTTC. Amino acids: CASSEAGYETQYF.

V is TRBV7-9 and J is TRBJ2-7; 7 bases match TRBD1. The CDR3 runs to 15 residues. In germline, CDR1 is SEHNR, CDR2 FQNEAQ (reference sequence). V trimming: 4 bases; J trimming: 0 bases; junction bases outside the gene matches: 6. CDR3 protein: CASSYSRDSSYEQYF. CDR3 bases: TGTGCCAGCAGCTACTCCCGGGACAGCTCCTACGAGCAGTACTTC. Looking up the rest from reference TRBV7-9 and TRBJ2-7 gives the full variable domain: DTGVSQNPRHKITKRGQNVTFRCDPISEHNRLYWYRQTLGQGPEFLTYFQNEAQLEKSRLLSDRFSAERPKGSFSTLEIQRTEQGDSAMYLCASSYSRDSSYEQYFGPGTRLTVT.

This rearrangement joins TRBV28 to TRBJ2-2; D unresolved. CDR3 length equals 15 residues. CDR1 and CDR2 from the germline V gene are MDHEN and SYDVKM. With 6 bases removed from V and 1 base from J, the gap between germline ends came to 12 bases. The CDR3 here is CASSPPTENTGELFF. CDR3 bases: TGTGCCAGCAGCCCCCCCACGGAGAACACCGGGGAGCTGTTTTTT.

This sequence joins TRBV27 and TRBJ1-2, with a tentative D call TRBD1 (6 bases). V gave up 5 bases and J gave up 3 bases, with 16 bases separating them. This CDR3 contains 15 residues. Germline loops: CDR1 MNHEY, CDR2 SMNVEV (reference sequence). The DNA for the CDR3 is TGTGCCAGCAGTAAACAGGGAGGCACCTACTATGGCTACACCTTC. Protein: CASSKQGGTYYGYTF.

The V and J genes are TRBV11-3 and TRBJ2-1; 8 nucleotides align to TRBD1. This CDR3 contains 16 residues. Germline V gives CDR1 SGHNT, CDR2 YENEEA. V lost 4 bases to trimming and J lost 4 bases; unmatched junction nucleotides: 9. The CDR3 region is CASSSRTGSPYNEQFF. The CDR3 coding sequence is TGTGCCAGCAGCTCACGGACAGGGAGCCCTTACAATGAGCAGTTCTTC.

The chain is built from TRBV28 and TRBJ1-2; D may be TRBD1 (5 bases). Germline values: CDR1 MDHEN, CDR2 SYDVKM. This CDR3 has 14 amino acids. The V end lost 5 bases, the J end lost 1 base, and 11 bases lay between the germline ends. The CDR3 spells CASSDSLHNYGYTF. In DNA, the CDR3 is TGTGCCAGCAGTGACAGCCTTCATAACTATGGCTACACCTTC.

The J gene is TRBJ2-7, the V gene TRBV7-2, with D possibly TRBD2 on 6 matching bases. CDR3 length: 14 amino acids. V lost 5 bases and J lost 6, with 17 bases in between. Looked up from germline, CDR1 is SGHTA and CDR2 is FQGNSA. The CDR3 loop is CASSLILASPEQYF. As DNA, the CDR3 is TGTGCCAGCAGCCTAATCCTAGCGTCTCCCGAGCAGTACTTC. Complete variable domain (other parts from reference TRBV7-2 and TRBJ2-7): GAGVSQSPSNKVTEKGKDVELRCDPISGHTALYWYRQSLGQGLEFLIYFQGNSAPDKSGLPSDRFSAERTGGSVSTLTIQRTQQEDSAVYLCASSLILASPEQYFGPGTRLTVT.

The chain has TRBV18 and TRBJ1-2; TRBD1 is a possible D gene (5 bases). This CDR3 is 14 amino acids long. The germline V gene has CDR1 KGHSH and CDR2 LQKENI. The ends were cut back, 3 bases at V and 6 bases at J, with 14 bases in the middle. In DNA, the CDR3 is TGTGCCAGCTCACCTACGGGACGGGACCATGGCTACACCTTC. Translation: CASSPTGRDHGYTF. Full variable domain (missing parts from reference TRBV18 and TRBJ1-2): NAGVMQNPRHLVRRRGQEARLRCSPMKGHSHVYWYRQLPEEGLKFMVYLQKENIIDESGMPKERFSAEFPKEGPSILRIQQVVRGDSAAYFCASSPTGRDHGYTFGSGTRLTVV.

This chain joins TRBV19 and TRBJ1-5; the D is unclear. Deletions cut 1 base from V and 4 bases from J, with 8 bases between. Germline V gene sequence: CDR1 LNHDA, CDR2 SQIVND (reference sequence). This CDR3 spans 14 amino acids. In DNA form, the CDR3 reads TGTGCCAGTAGTATAGGAGGGCCAAATCAGCCCCAGCATTTT. The encoded protein is CASSIGGPNQPQHF.

This clone was observed once. The chain has TRBV5-8 and TRBJ1-1; tentatively, D is TRBD1 (5 bases). Trimming took 0 bases from V and 2 from J, leaving 11 bases between them. This CDR3 region has 15 residues. Germline V CDR1 and CDR2: SGHTS, YDEGEE. CDR3 coding DNA: TGTGCCAGCAGCTTGGGGACACATTTTAACACTGAAGCTTTCTTT. This sequence encodes CASSLGTHFNTEAFF.

V and J are TRBV28 and TRBJ2-5; the match to TRBD2 covers 7 bases. The CDR3 has 14 residues. The V gene's germline CDR1 is MDHEN and CDR2 SYDVKM. Losses at the gene ends were 7 bases for V and 1 base for J; bases not matched to a gene: 6. CDR3 DNA sequence: TGTGCCAGCAACATAGCGGGCCCCCAAGAGACCCAGTACTTC. This translates into CASNIAGPQETQYF.

The rearrangement links TRBV11-2 to TRBJ2-7, with D perhaps assigned TRBD1 or TRBD2 (5 bases each). The CDR3 loop spans 12 amino acids. Germline CDR1 reads SGHAT; CDR2 reads FQNNGV. Trimming left V 7 bases short and J 6 bases short, with 13 bases between. This chain's CDR3 is CASNRGPGEQYF. The CDR3 DNA follows: TGTGCCAGCAACCGGGGCCCCGGCGAGCAGTACTTC.

J is TRBJ2-1 and V is TRBV4-1; D is perhaps TRBD1 or TRBD2 (5 bases each). V dropped 1 base and J dropped 5 bases, with 15 bases sitting between them. Germline lookup yields CDR1 MGHRA and CDR2 YSYEKL. CDR3 length equals 16 residues. CDR3 in DNA: TGCGCCAGCAGCCAAGCGATGTGGGACCGGGACAATGAGCAGTTCTTC. It encodes CASSQAMWDRDNEQFF.

The gene calls are TRBV6-5 and TRBJ2-7, with 9 bases that match TRBD1. CDR1 is MNHEY, CDR2 SVGAGI, per germline. Losses at the gene ends were 2 bases for V and 3 bases for J; bases not matched to a gene: 5. The CDR3 covers 15 residues. The DNA for the CDR3 is TGTGCCAGCAGTTACGACATGACAGGGGGCTACGAGCAGTACTTC. Translating it yields CASSYDMTGGYEQYF.

A single count supports this clone. V and J are TRBV30 and TRBJ2-3; 8 bases match TRBD2. The junction had 5 bases not matched to a gene; V was cut back by 0 bases and J by 3 bases. The CDR3 sequence is 15 residues long. Germline V gene sequence: CDR1 GTSNPN, CDR2 SVGIG (reference sequence). In DNA, the CDR3 is TGTGCCTGGAGTGTACTTGGACTAGCAACAGATACGCAGTATTTT. It specifies CAWSVLGLATDTQYF.

V gene TRBV9 combines with J gene TRBJ2-5, with D possibly being TRBD1 (5 bases). The CDR3 is 16 amino acids. Germline V CDR1 and CDR2: SGDLS, YYNGEE. Between the trimmed V and J ends, which lost 2 bases and 5 bases, there was a span of 19 bases. The CDR3 DNA reads as TGTGCCAGCAGCGTGGGCCTAATAGGGGCAAGGGAGACCCAGTACTTC. Translated: CASSVGLIGARETQYF.

The rearrangement joins TRBV5-6 to TRBJ1-3; 9 bases match TRBD1. The length of the CDR3 is 14 residues. V was clipped by 5 bases and J by 2 bases; unmatched bases: 2. The germline V gene has CDR1 SGHDT and CDR2 YYEEEE. In DNA, the CDR3 is TGTGCCAGCAGGCGGACAGGGGCTGGAAACACCATATATTTT. Translating it yields CASRRTGAGNTIYF.

This chain uses TRBV5-4 with TRBJ2-3, with a tentative D call TRBD1 (5 bases). V was pared by 4 bases and J by 0 bases, with 15 bases between. This CDR3 is 16 amino acids long. Germline-derived CDR1 and CDR2 are SGHNT and YYREEE (reference sequence). The CDR3 bases are TGTGCCAGCAGCGCATTACAGGAACTTAGCACAGATACGCAGTATTTT. The encoded protein is CASSALQELSTDTQYF.

DNA for the CDR3: TGCGCCAGCAGTCTATCCCCCGTAACGGGAGATGAGCAGTTCTTC. Translation gives CASSLSPVTGDEQFF. V usage is TRBV5-1 and J usage is TRBJ2-1, with D perhaps TRBD2 (6 bases). CDR3 length equals 15 residues. V gave up 5 bases and J gave up 8 bases, with 20 bases separating them. Germline CDR1 SGHRS, CDR2 YFSETQ.

The chain carries TRBV7-8 and TRBJ2-1; 8 bases agree with TRBD2. The junction had 5 bases not matched to a gene; V was cut back by 4 bases and J by 12 bases. The CDR3 length is 12 residues. CDR1 is SGHVS and CDR2 is FQNEAQ in the germline V gene. The CDR3 DNA sequence: TGTGCCAGCAGCTCCCGGGGGGGCCCGCAGTTCTTC. This gives the protein CASSSRGGPQFF.